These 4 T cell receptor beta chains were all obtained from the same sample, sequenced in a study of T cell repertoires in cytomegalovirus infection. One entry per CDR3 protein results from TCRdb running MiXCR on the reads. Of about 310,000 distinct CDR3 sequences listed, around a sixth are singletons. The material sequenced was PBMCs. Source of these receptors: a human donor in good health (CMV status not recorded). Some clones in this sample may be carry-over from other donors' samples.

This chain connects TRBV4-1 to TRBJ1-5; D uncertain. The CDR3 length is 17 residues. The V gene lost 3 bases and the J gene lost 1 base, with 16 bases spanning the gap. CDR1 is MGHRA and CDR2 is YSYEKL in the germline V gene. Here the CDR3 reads CASSQTIVGASNQPQHF. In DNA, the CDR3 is TGCGCCAGCAGCCAGACAATCGTGGGTGCCAGCAATCAGCCCCAGCATTTT.

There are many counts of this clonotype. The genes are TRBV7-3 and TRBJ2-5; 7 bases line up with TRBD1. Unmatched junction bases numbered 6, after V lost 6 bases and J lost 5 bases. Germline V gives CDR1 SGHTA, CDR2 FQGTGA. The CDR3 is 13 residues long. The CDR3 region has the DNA TGTGCCAGCAGGCTTACAGGGGCCGAGACCCAGTACTTC. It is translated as CASRLTGAETQYF.

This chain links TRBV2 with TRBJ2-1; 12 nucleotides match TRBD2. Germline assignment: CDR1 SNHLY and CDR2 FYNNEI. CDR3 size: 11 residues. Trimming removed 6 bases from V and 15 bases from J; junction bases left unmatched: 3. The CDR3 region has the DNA TGTGCCAGCAGAGCTAGCGGGGGGGGGTTCTTC. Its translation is CASRASGGGFF.

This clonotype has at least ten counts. CDR3 sequence reads: CASSLGRDMITDTQYF. The CDR3 nucleotides are TGTGCCAGCAGCTTAGGCAGGGACATGATAACAGATACGCAGTATTTT. V is TRBV7-2 and J is TRBJ2-3; D is perhaps TRBD1 (6 bases). Germline CDR1 and CDR2: SGHTA and FQGNSA. Between the trimmed V and J ends, which lost 1 base and 3 bases, there was a span of 14 bases. The CDR3 runs to 16 residues.